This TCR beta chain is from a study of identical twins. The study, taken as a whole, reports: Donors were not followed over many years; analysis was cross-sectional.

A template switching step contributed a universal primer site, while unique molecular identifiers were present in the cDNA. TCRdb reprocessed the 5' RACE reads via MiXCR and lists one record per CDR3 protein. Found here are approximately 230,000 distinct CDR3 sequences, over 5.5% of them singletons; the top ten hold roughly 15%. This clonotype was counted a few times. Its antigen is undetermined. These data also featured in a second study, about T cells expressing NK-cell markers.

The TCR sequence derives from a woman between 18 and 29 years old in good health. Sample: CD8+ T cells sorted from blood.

The CDR3 bases are TGTGCCAGCAGCCCAGTGGGGACAGGGGATGAGCAGTACTTC. This sequence encodes CASSPVGTGDEQYF. V is TRBV7-8 and J is TRBJ2-7, with TRBD1 identical over 10 bases. This CDR3 is built from 14 residues. Germline V gene data show CDR1 as SGHVS and CDR2 as FQNEAQ. The V gene end was trimmed by 5 bases and the J gene end by 7 bases; junction bases not matched to a gene: 8.